This TCR beta chain was observed in a study of T cell responses to AZD1222 COVID-19 vaccine. Using immunoSEQ multiplex PCR, the repertoire was profiled, and TCRdb retains in-frame clones only, with some absent. The data contain about 130,000 clones, approximately 90% of them singletons. The CDR3 runs 14 residues. V lost 5 bases and J lost 6, with 16 bases in between. Germline-derived CDR1 and CDR2 are KGHDR and SFDVKD. The sequence was collected from an adult in good health. The V gene is TRBV24-1, the J gene TRBJ2-7; tentatively, D is TRBD2 (6 bases). Sequencing used peripheral blood, obtained on day 0 of AZD1222 vaccination. The CDR3 DNA reads TGTGCCACCAGTGCACCCGGGACTCCTGGCGAGCAGTACTTC. As protein: CATSAPGTPGEQYF.